This TCR beta chain was sequenced during a study of cytomegalovirus exposure and HLA in healthy donors. Background on the study: Samples from HLA-typed donors yielded about 85 million unique TCRs in an early data release. Among the roughly 400 genotyped donors, 81% were placed in the Caucasian-associated ancestry cluster. The study, taken as a whole, reports: Trimming of TCR beta V- and J-genes showed a link, identified in a later analysis, to a missense DCLRE1C variant. The majority of CMV-associated TCR beta chains were reported as apparently HLA-restricted in a later analysis.

The CDR3 loop spans 12 amino acids. Germline CDR1 SGHTA, CDR2 FQGNSA. V lost 6 bases to trimming and J lost 2 bases, with 6 bases between them. Only a few counts were recorded for this clone. The antigen remains unidentified. This PCR relied on a set of 60 Vbeta primers and 13 Jbeta primers. The protocol was immunoSEQ multiplex PCR, while the TCRdb copy is restricted to in-frame clones and leaves out a portion. The sample consists of approximately 190,000 clones, around four fifths of them appearing once. J is TRBJ2-3 and V is TRBV7-2; D remains ambiguous. The sequencing input was PBMCs. The origin of this receptor is a woman aged 18 to 35 in good health and CMV-seronegative. CDR3 loop: CASSPSTDTQYF. CDR3 nucleotide sequence: TGTGCCAGCAGTCCCTCCACAGATACGCAGTATTTT. Supplemented by reference TRBV7-2 and TRBJ2-3, the full variable domain reads GAGVSQSPSNKVTEKGKDVELRCDPISGHTALYWYRQSLGQGLEFLIYFQGNSAPDKSGLPSDRFSAERTGGSVSTLTIQRTQQEDSAVYLCASSPSTDTQYFGPGTRLTVL.